The 26 T cell receptor beta chains below all came from one sample that was sequenced in a study of cytomegalovirus exposure and HLA in healthy donors. The PCR had 60 Vbeta and 13 Jbeta primers. Here immunoSEQ multiplex PCR was the method, and the copy in TCRdb shows in-frame clones only, minus some. This sample contains approximately 100,000 clones. The source material was PBMCs. These receptors originate from a man in his forties in good health and CMV-seronegative.

The chain joins TRBV15 to TRBJ1-2; unclear D gene. The CDR3 runs 13 residues. CDR1 LNHNV and CDR2 YYDKDF come from the germline V gene (reference sequence). V lost 0 bases, J lost 4 bases, and 6 bases lay in between. CDR3 sequence: CATSRDELYGYTF. CDR3 nucleotide sequence: TGTGCCACCAGCAGAGATGAGCTCTATGGCTACACCTTC. The full variable domain, its missing parts supplied by reference TRBV15 and TRBJ1-2, is DAMVIQNPRYQVTQFGKPVTLSCSQTLNHNVMYWYQQKSSQAPKLLFHYYDKDFNNEADTPDNFQSRRPNTSFCFLDIRSPGLGDTAMYLCATSRDELYGYTFGSGTRLTVV.

The V gene is TRBV10-3, the J gene TRBJ1-1; 7 bases map to TRBD1. V shed 7 bases and J 2 bases; nucleotides not matched to a gene: 4. The germline V gene encodes CDR1 ENHRY and CDR2 SYGVKD. This CDR3 is 13 amino acids long. The chain's CDR3 is CAIKGQTNTEAFF. The CDR3 DNA sequence: TGTGCCATCAAGGGACAGACAAACACTGAAGCTTTCTTT.

This chain joins TRBV7-9 and TRBJ2-1, with 7 bases identical to TRBD2. This CDR3 contains 18 residues. Germline lookup yields CDR1 SEHNR and CDR2 FQNEAQ (reference sequence). The junction had 9 bases not matched to a gene; V was cut back by 1 base and J by 0 bases. The chain's CDR3 is CASSLVSLASGSYNEQFF. The CDR3 DNA is TGTGCCAGCAGCTTAGTATCCCTGGCTAGCGGCTCCTACAATGAGCAGTTCTTC.

The chain employs TRBV15 and TRBJ2-1; perhaps TRBD2 as D (5 bases). The CDR3 is 15 residues long. CDR1 and CDR2 (germline): LNHNV, YYDKDF (reference sequence). V lost 0 bases and J 9 bases, leaving 15 bases between the germline ends. The CDR3 sequence is CATSREVPSGGEQFF. The CDR3 DNA sequence: TGTGCCACCAGCAGAGAAGTCCCTTCCGGAGGTGAGCAGTTCTTC.

CDR3 in amino acids: CASSPPSPSGYEQYF. In nucleotides, the CDR3 is TGTGCCAGCTCACCACCCAGTCCTAGCGGCTACGAGCAGTACTTC. The J gene is TRBJ2-7, the V gene TRBV18; 7 bases are shared with TRBD2. CDR3 size: 15 residues. The germline V gene encodes CDR1 KGHSH and CDR2 LQKENI. V trimming: 0 bases; J trimming: 3 bases; junction bases outside the gene matches: 5.

The chain links TRBV7-2 to TRBJ1-3, with a tentative D call TRBD1 (5 bases). The CDR3 is made up of 17 amino acids. The V end was cut by 1 base, the J end by 3 bases, with 16 bases between. Germline-derived CDR1 and CDR2 are SGHTA and FQGNSA. CDR3 bases: TGTGCCAGCAGCTTAGGCTATTTGGGGCTAGATGGAAACACCATATATTTT. Translated, it gives CASSLGYLGLDGNTIYF. The complete variable domain, with remaining parts taken from reference TRBV7-2 and TRBJ1-3, reads GAGVSQSPSNKVTEKGKDVELRCDPISGHTALYWYRQSLGQGLEFLIYFQGNSAPDKSGLPSDRFSAERTGGSVSTLTIQRTQQEDSAVYLCASSLGYLGLDGNTIYFGEGSWLTVV.

The chain uses TRBV5-5 and TRBJ2-7, with TRBD1 identical over 7 bases. The CDR3 is made up of 16 amino acids. J was trimmed by 2 bases and V by 5 bases; bases with no gene match: 13. Per the germline V gene, CDR1 is SGHKS and CDR2 is YYEKEE (reference sequence). CDR3 amino acids: CASSSHYLTGPYEQYF. CDR3 in DNA: TGTGCCAGCAGTTCCCATTACTTGACAGGGCCCTACGAGCAGTACTTC.

CDR3 sequence (DNA): TGTGCCAGCAGCCAAGGTAGGCGGGGGTCCTACGAGCAGTACTTC. Translation: CASSQGRRGSYEQYF. V is TRBV4-2 and J is TRBJ2-7, with 7 bases that match TRBD2. V shed 1 base and J 1 base; nucleotides not matched to a gene: 4. The CDR3 runs to 15 residues. Per germline, CDR1 LGHNA and CDR2 YNFKEQ.

The chain links TRBV11-1 to TRBJ2-5; 7 bases fit TRBD2. CDR3 length equals 14 residues. CDR1 and CDR2 from the germline V gene are SGHAT and FQDESV (reference sequence). The J segment lost 5 bases and the V segment lost 4 bases, leaving 7 bases of the junction unmatched. The CDR3 region has the DNA TGTGCCAGCAGCTACTCGGGGGGAGTCGAGACCCAGTACTTC. It codes for CASSYSGGVETQYF.

The V call is TRBV2, the J call TRBJ2-1, with TRBD1 identical over 10 bases. The CDR3 loop spans 14 amino acids. V lost 4 bases, J lost 6 bases, and 3 bases stayed unmatched. The germline gives CDR1 SNHLY, CDR2 FYNNEI. The CDR3 DNA reads TGTGCCAGCAGTGGTCGGACAGGGGGCAATGAGCAGTTCTTC. Translation gives CASSGRTGGNEQFF.

About this clone itself: Additional DNA sequences in this sample encode the identical CDR3. CDR3 sequence reads: CASSSLGFLTGISDGYTF. CDR3 in DNA: TGTGCCAGCAGCTCGTTGGGGTTTCTGACAGGGATTTCAGACGGCTACACCTTC. The chain employs TRBV5-4 and TRBJ1-2; 7 positions match TRBD1. The V gene end was trimmed by 3 bases and the J gene end by 8 bases; junction bases not matched to a gene: 22. Germline CDR1 SGHNT, CDR2 YYREEE (reference sequence). CDR3 size: 18 residues.

The chain has TRBV7-9 and TRBJ2-7, with 9 bases lining up with TRBD1. This CDR3 region has 16 residues. The V gene end was trimmed by 5 bases and the J gene end by 2 bases; junction bases not matched to a gene: 10. The germline CDR1 and CDR2 sequences are SEHNR and FQNEAQ (reference sequence). The CDR3 coding sequence is TGTGCCAGCAGCCCAACCGGGACAGGGCTTACCTACGAGCAGTACTTC. It encodes CASSPTGTGLTYEQYF.

The rearrangement uses TRBV5-1 and TRBJ2-3; D is ambiguous. Germline assignment: CDR1 SGHRS and CDR2 YFSETQ. V lost 0 bases to trimming and J lost 0 bases, with 17 bases between them. The CDR3 is 18 amino acids. The CDR3 is CASSLGVSAQSSTDTQYF. CDR3 coding DNA: TGCGCCAGCAGCTTGGGAGTCAGCGCCCAATCTAGCACAGATACGCAGTATTTT.

The chain employs TRBV7-9 and TRBJ2-2; D uncertain. Trimming removed 1 base from V and 6 bases from J, with 6 bases in between. The germline CDR1 and CDR2 sequences are SEHNR and FQNEAQ (reference sequence). The CDR3 is 13 amino acids. CDR3 sequence (DNA): TGTGCCAGCAGCTTAGTTCGGGCCGGGGAGCTGTTTTTT. It is translated as CASSLVRAGELFF.

The chain links TRBV10-2 to TRBJ1-4; TRBD1 might be the D (5 bases). Trimming took off 0 bases at V and 8 bases at J, with 13 bases between the two ends. The CDR3 contains 15 residues. The V gene's germline CDR1 is WSHSY and CDR2 SAAADI. CDR3 protein: CASSESWGSGEKLFF. The CDR3 nucleotides are TGCGCCAGCAGTGAGTCGTGGGGCAGTGGCGAAAAACTGTTTTTT.

This rearrangement joins TRBV11-2 to TRBJ2-3; 7 bases line up with TRBD1. CDR3 size: 15 residues. The V gene's germline CDR1 is SGHAT and CDR2 FQNNGV. V gave up 4 bases and J gave up 3 bases; unmatched junction bases: 7. Here the CDR3 reads CASSSQGVRTDTQYF. CDR3 coding DNA: TGTGCCAGCAGCTCCCAGGGGGTAAGAACAGATACGCAGTATTTT.

The chain is built from TRBV27 and TRBJ2-3, with D unclear. This CDR3 spans 14 amino acids. Trimming left V 5 bases short and J 0 bases short, with 9 bases between. Germline V CDR1 and CDR2: MNHEY, SMNVEV (reference sequence). The CDR3 here is CASSIHPSTDTQYF. Here the CDR3 DNA reads TGTGCCAGCAGTATACACCCTAGCACAGATACGCAGTATTTT.

The chain has TRBV11-2 and TRBJ1-1; 7 bases line up with TRBD1. The V gene's germline CDR1 is SGHAT and CDR2 FQNNGV. Losses at the gene ends were 4 bases for V and 5 bases for J; bases not matched to a gene: 10. CDR3 length: 15 residues. CDR3 bases: TGTGCCAGCAGCTCTACAAGGGGGCTAGGGACTGAAGCTTTCTTT. Amino acids: CASSSTRGLGTEAFF.

V usage is TRBV7-7 and J usage is TRBJ2-1; no firm D call. Germline V CDR1 and CDR2: SSHAT, FNYEAQ (reference sequence). V dropped 1 base and J dropped 9 bases, with 10 bases sitting between them. The CDR3 is made up of 13 amino acids. As DNA, the CDR3 is TGTGCCAGCAGCTTAGGTGGTCGAGGTGAGCAGTTCTTC. This translates into CASSLGGRGEQFF.

The rearrangement joins TRBV27 to TRBJ2-7, with 8 bases lining up with TRBD1. The CDR3 is made up of 13 amino acids. The germline gives CDR1 MNHEY, CDR2 SMNVEV (reference sequence). V shed 4 bases and J 7 bases; nucleotides not matched to a gene: 6. CDR3 protein: CASSSTTGAEQYF. The CDR3 DNA reads TGTGCCAGCAGTTCGACGACAGGGGCTGAGCAGTACTTC.

The chain uses TRBV9 and TRBJ2-7; 8 bases line up with TRBD1. Looked up from germline, CDR1 is SGDLS and CDR2 is YYNGEE. The trim removed 0 bases at V and 3 bases at J, leaving 5 bases unmatched. CDR3 size: 15 residues. This chain's CDR3 is CASSVGQGAVYEQYF. The CDR3 DNA is TGTGCCAGCAGCGTAGGGCAGGGGGCGGTCTACGAGCAGTACTTC.

The rearrangement uses TRBV2 and TRBJ2-3; D remains unclear. There are 12 residues in the CDR3. V dropped 6 bases and J dropped 3 bases, with 7 bases sitting between them. Germline CDR1 is SNHLY and CDR2 is FYNNEI. CDR3 sequence: CASSLATDTQYF. The DNA for the CDR3 is TGTGCCAGCAGCCTTGCGACAGATACGCAGTATTTT.

This chain connects TRBV6-6 to TRBJ1-3; D may be TRBD1 (6 bases). Trimming took 6 bases from V and 2 from J, leaving 11 bases between them. Germline CDR1 is MNHNY and CDR2 is SVGAGI (reference sequence). The CDR3 extends over 14 amino acids. The chain's CDR3 is CASRPQGTGNTIYF. DNA for the CDR3: TGTGCCAGCAGACCCCAGGGGACTGGAAACACCATATATTTT.

This sequence joins TRBV5-1 and TRBJ2-3; possibly TRBD1 for D (5 bases). The CDR3 spans 18 residues. V lost 3 bases and J 2 bases, leaving 22 bases between the germline ends. Per the germline V gene, CDR1 is SGHRS and CDR2 is YFSETQ. CDR3 DNA: TGCGCCAGCAGCTCACTAAGAGGCCGGCAGGGTTCCACAGATACGCAGTATTTT. This sequence encodes CASSSLRGRQGSTDTQYF.

The chain combines TRBV5-5 with TRBJ2-1, with D unresolved. Germline assignment: CDR1 SGHKS and CDR2 YYEKEE (reference sequence). V was shortened by 6 bases and J by 1 base, with 8 bases between the two germline ends. The CDR3 runs 13 residues. CDR3 loop: CASTLSSYNEQFF. The DNA for the CDR3 is TGTGCCAGCACGCTTAGTTCCTACAATGAGCAGTTCTTC.

The chain links TRBV5-4 to TRBJ2-1, with TRBD2 matching 14 bases. The CDR3 spans 16 residues. The V gene's germline CDR1 is SGHNT and CDR2 YYREEE (reference sequence). V lost 5 bases to trimming and J lost 9 bases; unmatched junction nucleotides: 10. CDR3 amino acids: CASSSGTSGSISEQFF. Here the CDR3 DNA reads TGTGCCAGCAGTTCGGGGACTAGCGGGAGTATAAGTGAGCAGTTCTTC.